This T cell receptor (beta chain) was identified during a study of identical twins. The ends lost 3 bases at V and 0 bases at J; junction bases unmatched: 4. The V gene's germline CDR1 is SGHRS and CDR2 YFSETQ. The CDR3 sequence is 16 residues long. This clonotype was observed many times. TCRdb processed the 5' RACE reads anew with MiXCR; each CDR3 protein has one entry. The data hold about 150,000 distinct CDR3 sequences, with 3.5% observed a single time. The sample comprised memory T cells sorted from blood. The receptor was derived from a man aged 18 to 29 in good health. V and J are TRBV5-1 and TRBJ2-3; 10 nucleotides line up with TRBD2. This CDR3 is CASSSLLAGSTDTQYF. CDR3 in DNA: TGCGCCAGCAGCTCTCTACTAGCGGGGAGCACAGATACGCAGTATTTT.